The source of this T cell receptor (beta chain) is a study of PD-L1 blockade in urothelial cancer. General study results and limits: Below-median TCR clonality that was measured in pretreatment blood predicted better survival.

Synthetic spike-ins, TCR analog templates, were added into each PCR. Data came from immunoSEQ multiplex PCR; TCRdb stores just in-frame clones and leaves some out. In the table there are about 50,000 clones, under 85% of which are singletons. Sample time point: peripheral blood 6 weeks after treatment start. The CDR3 totals 12 residues. Germline values: CDR1 MNHEY, CDR2 SVGAGI. V gave up 7 bases and J gave up 14 bases, with 15 bases separating them. As to this clone: The antigen is undetermined.

Sequencing used PBMCs, obtained around atezolizumab (anti-PD-L1) treatment. The sequence was obtained from a man aged 50 to 60 with urothelial cancer. The chain links TRBV6-5 to TRBJ1-6; a possible D gene is TRBD1 (6 bases). Here the CDR3 reads CASTRPQGSLHF. The CDR3 DNA is TGTGCCAGCACCCGACCACAGGGATCCCTCCACTTT.